This T cell receptor (beta chain) was documented in a study of blood T cell repertoires in COVID-19. As for the study in general: COVID-19 samples collected from the United States, Italy and Spain covered acute and convalescent phases. Sources were T cells, B-cell-depleted T cells, or PBMCs; the material itself was cDNA or gDNA.

Germline lookup yields CDR1 MNHEY and CDR2 SVGEGT. V was clipped by 6 bases and J by 1 base; unmatched bases: 7. CDR3 length: 16 residues. How the authors handled the data: Amplified reference gene primers provided the basis for estimating nucleated cell counts. The data were produced by immunoSEQ multiplex PCR, yet TCRdb's version contains in-frame clones alone and is incomplete. V and J calls and clone size are copied from that table; D and trimming were computed from the DNA. The table lists roughly 250,000 clones, more than 65% of them singletons. The rearrangement joins TRBV6-2 or TRBV6-3 to TRBJ2-5; 11 positions match TRBD2. The material sequenced was peripheral blood. The source of this sequence is a man in his fifties or sixties with active or convalescent COVID-19. The CDR3 DNA reads as TGTGCCAGCAGCCTCCCTAGCGGGGGGATCCAAGAGACCCAGTACTTC. It is translated as CASSLPSGGIQETQYF.